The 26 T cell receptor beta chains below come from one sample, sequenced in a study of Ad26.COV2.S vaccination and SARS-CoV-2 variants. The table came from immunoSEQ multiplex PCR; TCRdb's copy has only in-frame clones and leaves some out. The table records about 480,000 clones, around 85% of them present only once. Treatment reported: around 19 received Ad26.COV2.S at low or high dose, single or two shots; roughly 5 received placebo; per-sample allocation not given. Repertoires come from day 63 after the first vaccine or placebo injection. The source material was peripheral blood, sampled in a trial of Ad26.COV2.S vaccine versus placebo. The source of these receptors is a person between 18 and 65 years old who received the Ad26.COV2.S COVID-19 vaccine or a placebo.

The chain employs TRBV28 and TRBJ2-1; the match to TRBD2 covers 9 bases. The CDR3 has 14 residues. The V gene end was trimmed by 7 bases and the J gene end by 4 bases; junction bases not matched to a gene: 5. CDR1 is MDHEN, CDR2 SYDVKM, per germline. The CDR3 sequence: CASTRLAAYNEQFF. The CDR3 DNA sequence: TGTGCCAGCACCCGACTAGCGGCATACAATGAGCAGTTCTTC. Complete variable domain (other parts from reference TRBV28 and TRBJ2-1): DVKVTQSSRYLVKRTGEKVFLECVQDMDHENMFWYRQDPGLGLRLIYFSYDVKMKEKGDIPEGYSVSREKKERFSLILESASTNQTSMYLCASTRLAAYNEQFFGPGTRLTVL.

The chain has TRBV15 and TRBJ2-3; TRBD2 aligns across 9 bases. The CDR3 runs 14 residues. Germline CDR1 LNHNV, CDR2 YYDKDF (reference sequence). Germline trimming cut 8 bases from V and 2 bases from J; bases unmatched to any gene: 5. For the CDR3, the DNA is TGTGCCACCGCGGCTAGCGGGATCACAGATACGCAGTATTTT. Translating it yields CATAASGITDTQYF.

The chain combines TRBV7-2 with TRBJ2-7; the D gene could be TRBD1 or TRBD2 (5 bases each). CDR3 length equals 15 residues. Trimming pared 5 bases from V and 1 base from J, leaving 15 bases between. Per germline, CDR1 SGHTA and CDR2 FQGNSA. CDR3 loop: CASSTVGTGSYEQYF. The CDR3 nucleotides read TGTGCCAGCAGCACCGTGGGGACGGGATCCTACGAGCAGTACTTC.

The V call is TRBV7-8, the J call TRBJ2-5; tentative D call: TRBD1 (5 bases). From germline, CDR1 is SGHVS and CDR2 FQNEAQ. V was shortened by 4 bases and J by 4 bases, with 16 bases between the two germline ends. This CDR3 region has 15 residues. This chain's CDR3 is CASSSVRELPETQYF. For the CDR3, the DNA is TGTGCCAGCAGCTCAGTCAGGGAACTCCCAGAGACCCAGTACTTC.

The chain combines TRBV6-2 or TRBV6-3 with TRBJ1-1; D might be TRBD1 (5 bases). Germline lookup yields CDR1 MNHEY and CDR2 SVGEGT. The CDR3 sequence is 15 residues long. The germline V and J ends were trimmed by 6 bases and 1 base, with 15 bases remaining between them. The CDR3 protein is CASSPLGGRNTEAFF. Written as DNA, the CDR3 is TGTGCCAGCAGCCCCCTCGGGGGGAGGAACACTGAAGCTTTCTTT.

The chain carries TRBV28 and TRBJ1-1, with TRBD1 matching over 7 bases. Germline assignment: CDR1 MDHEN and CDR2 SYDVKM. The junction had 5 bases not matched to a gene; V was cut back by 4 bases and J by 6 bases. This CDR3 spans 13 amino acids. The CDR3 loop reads CASSSLGTAEAFF. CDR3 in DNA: TGTGCCAGCAGTTCCCTCGGGACAGCTGAAGCTTTCTTT.

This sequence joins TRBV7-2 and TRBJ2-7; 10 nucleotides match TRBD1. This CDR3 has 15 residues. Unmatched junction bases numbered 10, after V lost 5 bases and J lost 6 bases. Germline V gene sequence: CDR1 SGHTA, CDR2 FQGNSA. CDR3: CASSPGGTGEGEQYF. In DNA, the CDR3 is TGTGCCAGCAGCCCGGGGGGGACAGGGGAAGGCGAGCAGTACTTC.

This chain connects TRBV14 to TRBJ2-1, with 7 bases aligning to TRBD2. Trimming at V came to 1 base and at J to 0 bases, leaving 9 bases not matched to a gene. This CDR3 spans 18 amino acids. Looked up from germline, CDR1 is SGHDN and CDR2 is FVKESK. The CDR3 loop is CASSQAASGRSSYNEQFF. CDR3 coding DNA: TGTGCCAGCAGCCAAGCGGCTAGCGGACGAAGCTCCTACAATGAGCAGTTCTTC.

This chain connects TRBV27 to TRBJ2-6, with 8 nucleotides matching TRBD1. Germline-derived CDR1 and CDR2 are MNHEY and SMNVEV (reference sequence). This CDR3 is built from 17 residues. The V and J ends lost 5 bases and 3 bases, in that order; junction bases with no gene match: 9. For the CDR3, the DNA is TGTGCCAGCAGTCCTCGACAGGGGAGCATTGGGGCCAACGTCCTGACTTTC. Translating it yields CASSPRQGSIGANVLTF.

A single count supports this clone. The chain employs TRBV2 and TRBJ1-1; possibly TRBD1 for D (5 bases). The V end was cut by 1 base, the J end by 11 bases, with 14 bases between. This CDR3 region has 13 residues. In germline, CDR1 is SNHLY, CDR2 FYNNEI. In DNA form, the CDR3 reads TGTGCCAGCAGTGAAGGGGCCAGGGTATTGGCTTTCTTT. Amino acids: CASSEGARVLAFF.

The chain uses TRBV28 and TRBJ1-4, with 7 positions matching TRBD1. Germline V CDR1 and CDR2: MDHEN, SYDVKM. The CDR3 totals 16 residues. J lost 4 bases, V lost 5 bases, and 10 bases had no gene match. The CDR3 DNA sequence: TGTGCCAGCAGTACCCCCCGGACAGGCGTTAATGAAAAACTGTTTTTT. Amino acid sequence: CASSTPRTGVNEKLFF.

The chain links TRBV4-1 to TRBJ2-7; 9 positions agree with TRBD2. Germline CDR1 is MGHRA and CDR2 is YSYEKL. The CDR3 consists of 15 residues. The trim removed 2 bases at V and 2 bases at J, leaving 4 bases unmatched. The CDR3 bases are TGCGCCAGCAGCCAAATCGGCGGGAGGGCCTACGAGCAGTACTTC. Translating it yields CASSQIGGRAYEQYF.

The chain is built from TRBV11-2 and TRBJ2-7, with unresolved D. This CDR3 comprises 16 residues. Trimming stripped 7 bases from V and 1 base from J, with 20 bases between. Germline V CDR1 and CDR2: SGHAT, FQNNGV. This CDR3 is CASTNSFRMSSYEQYF. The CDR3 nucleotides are TGTGCCAGCACCAACTCCTTTAGGATGAGTTCCTACGAGCAGTACTTC.

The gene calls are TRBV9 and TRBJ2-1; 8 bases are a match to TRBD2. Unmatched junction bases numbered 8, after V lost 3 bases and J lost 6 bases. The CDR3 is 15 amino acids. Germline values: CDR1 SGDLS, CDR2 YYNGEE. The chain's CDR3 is CASSGAGVLSNEQFF. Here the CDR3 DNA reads TGTGCCAGCAGCGGAGCGGGAGTATTGAGCAATGAGCAGTTCTTC. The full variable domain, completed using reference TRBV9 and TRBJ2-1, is DSGVTQTPKHLITATGQRVTLRCSPRSGDLSVYWYQQSLDQGLQFLIQYYNGEERAKGNILERFSAQQFPDLHSELNLSSLELGDSALYFCASSGAGVLSNEQFFGPGTRLTVL.

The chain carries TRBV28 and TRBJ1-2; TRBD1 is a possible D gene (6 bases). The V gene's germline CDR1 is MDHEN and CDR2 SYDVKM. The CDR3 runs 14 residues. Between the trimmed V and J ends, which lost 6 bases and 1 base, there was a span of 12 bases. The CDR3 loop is CASRDRWSNYGYTF. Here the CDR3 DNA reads TGTGCCAGCAGAGACAGGTGGAGTAACTATGGCTACACCTTC.

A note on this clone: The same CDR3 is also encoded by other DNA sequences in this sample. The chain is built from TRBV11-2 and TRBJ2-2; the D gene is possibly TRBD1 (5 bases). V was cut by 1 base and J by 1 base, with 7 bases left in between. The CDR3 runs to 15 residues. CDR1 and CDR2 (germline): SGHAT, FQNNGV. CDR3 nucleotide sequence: TGTGCCAGCAGCTTAGCAGGGAAGAACACCGGGGAGCTGTTTTTT. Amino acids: CASSLAGKNTGELFF.

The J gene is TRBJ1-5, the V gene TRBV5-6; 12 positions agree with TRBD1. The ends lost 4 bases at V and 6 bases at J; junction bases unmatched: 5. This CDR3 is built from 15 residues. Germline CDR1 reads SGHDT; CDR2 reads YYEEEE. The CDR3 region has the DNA TGTGCCAGCAGCACCGGGACAGGGGGCAGTCAGCCCCAGCATTTT. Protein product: CASSTGTGGSQPQHF.

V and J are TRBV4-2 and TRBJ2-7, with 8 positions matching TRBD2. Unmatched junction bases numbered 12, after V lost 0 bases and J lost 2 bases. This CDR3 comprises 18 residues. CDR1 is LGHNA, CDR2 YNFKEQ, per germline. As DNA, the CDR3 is TGTGCCAGCAGCCAAGATTTGGCGAGCGGGAGCCGCGCCTACGAGCAGTACTTC. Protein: CASSQDLASGSRAYEQYF.

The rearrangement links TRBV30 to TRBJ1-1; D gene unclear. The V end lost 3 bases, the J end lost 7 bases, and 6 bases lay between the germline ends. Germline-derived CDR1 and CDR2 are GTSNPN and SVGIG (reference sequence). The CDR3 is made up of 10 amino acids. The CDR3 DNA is TGTGCCTGGAGGCTCCATGAAGCTTTCTTT. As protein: CAWRLHEAFF.

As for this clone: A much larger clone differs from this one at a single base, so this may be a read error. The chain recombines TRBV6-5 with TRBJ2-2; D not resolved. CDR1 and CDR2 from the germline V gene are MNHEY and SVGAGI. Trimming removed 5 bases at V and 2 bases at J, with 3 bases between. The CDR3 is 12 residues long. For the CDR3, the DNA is TGTGCCAGCAGTCACAACACCGGGGAGCTGTTTTTT. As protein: CASSHNTGELFF.

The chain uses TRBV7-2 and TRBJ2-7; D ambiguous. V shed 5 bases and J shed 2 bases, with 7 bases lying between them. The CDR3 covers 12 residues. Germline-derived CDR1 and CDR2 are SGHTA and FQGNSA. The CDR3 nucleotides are TGTGCCAGCAGCGGTCGCCCCTACGAGCAGTACTTC. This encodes CASSGRPYEQYF.

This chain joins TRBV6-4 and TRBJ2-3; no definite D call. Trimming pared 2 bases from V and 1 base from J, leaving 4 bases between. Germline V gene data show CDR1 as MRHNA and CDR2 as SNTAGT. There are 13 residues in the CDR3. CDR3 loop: CASSDRGTDTQYF. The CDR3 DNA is TGTGCCAGCAGTGACAGGGGCACAGATACGCAGTATTTT.

CDR3 amino acids: CASSPRRGYEQYF. CDR3 nucleotide sequence: TGTGCCAGCAGCCCGCGGCGGGGGTACGAGCAGTACTTC. The chain employs TRBV11-2 and TRBJ2-7; the match to TRBD2 covers 7 bases. The CDR3 length is 13 residues. Germline assignment: CDR1 SGHAT and CDR2 FQNNGV. The V gene end was trimmed by 5 bases and the J gene end by 4 bases; junction bases not matched to a gene: 5.

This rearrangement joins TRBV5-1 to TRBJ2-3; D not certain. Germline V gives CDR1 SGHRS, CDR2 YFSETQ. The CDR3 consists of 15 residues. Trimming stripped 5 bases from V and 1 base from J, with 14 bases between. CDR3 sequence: CASSPGLTGTDTQYF. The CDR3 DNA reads TGCGCCAGCAGTCCGGGCCTTACGGGCACAGATACGCAGTATTTT. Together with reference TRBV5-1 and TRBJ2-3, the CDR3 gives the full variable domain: KAGVTQTPRYLIKTRGQQVTLSCSPISGHRSVSWYQQTPGQGLQFLFEYFSETQRNKGNFPGRFSGRQFSNSRSEMNVSTLELGDSALYLCASSPGLTGTDTQYFGPGTRLTVL.

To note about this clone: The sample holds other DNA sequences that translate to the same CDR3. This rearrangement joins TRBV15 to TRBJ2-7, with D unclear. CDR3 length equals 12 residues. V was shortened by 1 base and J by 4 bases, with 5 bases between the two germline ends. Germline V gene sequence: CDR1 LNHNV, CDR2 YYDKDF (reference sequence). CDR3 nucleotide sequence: TGTGCCACCAGCAGAGTGGGGTACGAGCAGTACTTC. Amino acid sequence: CATSRVGYEQYF.

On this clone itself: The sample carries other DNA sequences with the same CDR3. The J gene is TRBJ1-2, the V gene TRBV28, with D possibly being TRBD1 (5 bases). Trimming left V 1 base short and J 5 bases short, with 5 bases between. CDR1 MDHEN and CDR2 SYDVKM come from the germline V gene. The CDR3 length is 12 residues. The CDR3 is CASSLSGYGYTF. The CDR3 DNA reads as TGTGCCAGCAGTTTATCAGGGTATGGCTACACCTTC.